The 26 T cell receptor beta chains in this list originate from one sample, sequenced in a study of PD-1 blockade in mismatch repair-deficient tumors. The table came from immunoSEQ multiplex PCR; TCRdb's copy has only in-frame clones and leaves some out. Among approximately 79,000 clones, roughly 80% were seen once, and the ten largest hold roughly 6%. The sequences come from peripheral blood, collected 44 weeks after starting pembrolizumab. All receptors come from an adult with mismatch repair-deficient cancer.

The chain uses TRBV12-5 and TRBJ2-1, with 7 bases aligning to TRBD1. The CDR3 runs to 16 residues. Germline values: CDR1 LGHNT, CDR2 FRNRAP. Trimming cost V 0 bases and J 9 bases; bases outside gene matches: 11. DNA of the CDR3: TGTGCTAGTGGTTTGGTACTCCCGACAGGGTTGGGTGAGCAGTTCTTC. Its protein product is CASGLVLPTGLGEQFF.

The CDR3 loop reads CASSPPVNFGNIQYF. The DNA for the CDR3 is TGTGCCAGCAGCCCCCCGGTGAACTTTGGGAACATTCAGTACTTC. The chain recombines TRBV11-3 with TRBJ2-4; no clear D gene. Trimming pared 5 bases from V and 7 bases from J, leaving 18 bases between. The CDR3 is 15 residues long. The V gene's germline CDR1 is SGHNT and CDR2 YENEEA.

The rearrangement uses TRBV29-1 and TRBJ2-1; 9 positions agree with TRBD2. Trimming cost V 5 bases and J 8 bases; bases outside gene matches: 13. The CDR3 runs 15 residues. Germline V gene data show CDR1 as SQVTM and CDR2 as ANQGSEA. The CDR3 region has the DNA TGCAGCGTTTTGGCTAGCGGGACCAGGGGAGATGAGCAGTTCTTC. It encodes CSVLASGTRGDEQFF.

To note about this clone: A read error may produce the germline difference seen at one junction end. The chain carries TRBV30 and TRBJ2-7; the D is unclear. CDR1 is GTSNPN, CDR2 SVGIG, per germline (reference sequence). CDR3 length: 13 residues. The CDR3 DNA reads as TGTGCCTGGAGTGACTCGGTCGCCTACGAGCAGTGCTTC. This translates into CAWSDSVAYEQCF.

V and J are TRBV6-1 and TRBJ2-7; unclear D gene. The CDR3 runs 15 residues. Germline CDR1 MNHNS, CDR2 SASEGT. The V and J ends lost 4 bases and 0 bases respectively, with 13 bases between them. The CDR3 DNA reads as TGTGCCAGCAGTGTAGCCAGAAGCTTCTCCTACGAGCAGTACTTC. Protein product: CASSVARSFSYEQYF.

The rearrangement uses TRBV28 and TRBJ1-1, with 10 bases fitting TRBD1. The CDR3 totals 15 residues. The ends lost 5 bases at V and 3 bases at J; junction bases unmatched: 6. The germline V gene encodes CDR1 MDHEN and CDR2 SYDVKM. CDR3 nucleotide sequence: TGTGCCAGCAGTCCGAGACAGGGGGCGGACACTGAAGCTTTCTTT. Translated, it gives CASSPRQGADTEAFF.

The chain combines TRBV19 with TRBJ2-1; 7 positions match TRBD1. V gave up 6 bases and J gave up 5 bases; unmatched junction bases: 7. Germline V gene sequence: CDR1 LNHDA, CDR2 SQIVND (reference sequence). This CDR3 region has 14 residues. For the CDR3, the DNA is TGTGCCAGTAGGCGACAGGGCCGTGACAATGAGCAGTTCTTC. Amino acid sequence: CASRRQGRDNEQFF.

V is TRBV25-1 and J is TRBJ1-2; TRBD1 matches at 10 bases. CDR1 is MGHDK and CDR2 is SYGVNS in the germline V gene. The CDR3 is 15 amino acids. The trim removed 8 bases at V and 7 bases at J, leaving 13 bases unmatched. CDR3 nucleotide sequence: TGTGCCAGCCAAGGGGAGGACAGGGGGAGAGTTGGCTACACCTTC. It specifies CASQGEDRGRVGYTF.

The chain combines TRBV4-2 with TRBJ2-5, with TRBD2 identical over 7 bases. The V segment lost 1 base and the J segment 5 bases; nucleotides outside the gene matches: 13. In germline, CDR1 is LGHNA, CDR2 YNFKEQ. The CDR3 length is 17 residues. CDR3 residues: CASSQVTQAGIGETQYF. The CDR3 DNA follows: TGTGCCAGCAGCCAAGTAACCCAAGCGGGAATAGGGGAGACCCAGTACTTC.

Written as DNA, the CDR3 is TGCGCCAGCAGCTCTAAAGAGACCCAGTACTTC. It translates to CASSSKETQYF. The V gene is TRBV5-1, the J gene TRBJ2-5, with D unclear. Trimming cost V 3 bases and J 3 bases, with 3 bases left between them. Germline assignment: CDR1 SGHRS and CDR2 YFSETQ. The CDR3 length is 11 residues.

The rearrangement links TRBV5-6 to TRBJ2-3, with D uncertain. The CDR3 loop spans 16 amino acids. Trimming removed 2 bases from V and 4 bases from J, with 17 bases in between. Germline CDR1 is SGHDT and CDR2 is YYEEEE. The CDR3 is CASSFPDYYSADTQYF. The CDR3 nucleotides are TGTGCCAGCAGCTTCCCAGATTATTATTCTGCAGATACGCAGTATTTT.

The DNA of the CDR3 is TGTGCCAGCAGGCCCGGTCGTCAGGGTGGCACCGGGGAGCTGTTTTTT. Translated, it gives CASRPGRQGGTGELFF. J is TRBJ2-2 and V is TRBV7-9, with a weak D call TRBD1 (5 bases). In germline, CDR1 is SEHNR, CDR2 FQNEAQ (reference sequence). The V and J ends lost 6 bases and 4 bases respectively, with 18 bases between them. This CDR3 has 16 amino acids.

This clone has only one observation. The chain has TRBV11-2 and TRBJ1-2; D not certain. Looked up from germline, CDR1 is SGHAT and CDR2 is FQNNGV. V lost 0 bases to trimming and J lost 5 bases, with 7 bases between them. This CDR3 region has 13 residues. The CDR3 DNA is TGTGCCAGCAGCTTAGATAGCGGGTATGGCTACACCTTC. Translation: CASSLDSGYGYTF.

The V gene is TRBV9, the J gene TRBJ1-1, with D possibly TRBD1 on 6 matching bases. Per germline, CDR1 SGDLS and CDR2 YYNGEE. The CDR3 runs 16 residues. Trimming removed 4 bases from V and 3 bases from J, with 19 bases in between. The CDR3 region is CASSTRAGAGDTEAFF. In nucleotides, the CDR3 is TGTGCCAGCAGCACCCGGGCGGGGGCAGGGGACACTGAAGCTTTCTTT.

In regard to this clone: Other nucleotide sequences from this sample produce the same CDR3. The gene calls are TRBV25-1 and TRBJ2-1, with D perhaps matching TRBD1 or TRBD2 (5 bases each). The V gene's germline CDR1 is MGHDK and CDR2 SYGVNS. This CDR3 has 15 residues. Trimming pared 1 base from V and 0 bases from J, leaving 7 bases between. For the CDR3, the DNA is TGTGCCAGCAGTGAATCGGGGACCTCCTACAATGAGCAGTTCTTC. It translates to CASSESGTSYNEQFF.

A few counts support this clone. The CDR3 protein is CASSQEQTSGRAGELFF. The DNA of the CDR3 is TGTGCCAGCAGCCAAGAGCAGACTAGCGGGAGGGCCGGGGAGCTGTTTTTT. The chain employs TRBV4-2 and TRBJ2-2; the match to TRBD2 covers 14 bases. V trimming: 0 bases; J trimming: 6 bases; junction bases outside the gene matches: 3. The CDR3 consists of 17 residues. Germline assignment: CDR1 LGHNA and CDR2 YNFKEQ.

The rearrangement joins TRBV19 to TRBJ2-2, with 7 bases lining up with TRBD1. Germline CDR1 reads LNHDA; CDR2 reads SQIVND (reference sequence). V shed 3 bases and J 1 base; nucleotides not matched to a gene: 5. CDR3 length equals 16 residues. CDR3 nucleotide sequence: TGTGCCAGTAGTATCCCGACAGGGAGGAACACCGGGGAGCTGTTTTTT. This encodes CASSIPTGRNTGELFF.

The chain has TRBV28 and TRBJ2-7, with D maybe TRBD1 (5 bases). Germline V gene lookup returns CDR1 MDHEN and CDR2 SYDVKM. This CDR3 has 14 residues. The ends were cut back, 3 bases at V and 6 bases at J, with 15 bases in the middle. The CDR3 coding sequence is TGTGCCAGCAGTTTCTCAGGGTTCCCTGGCGAGCAGTACTTC. This sequence encodes CASSFSGFPGEQYF. Complete variable domain (other parts from reference TRBV28 and TRBJ2-7): DVKVTQSSRYLVKRTGEKVFLECVQDMDHENMFWYRQDPGLGLRLIYFSYDVKMKEKGDIPEGYSVSREKKERFSLILESASTNQTSMYLCASSFSGFPGEQYFGPGTRLTVT.

The CDR3 region is CASSTPGTGSGEQYF. In nucleotides, the CDR3 is TGTGCCAGTAGTACTCCCGGGACAGGATCCGGCGAGCAGTACTTC. This chain connects TRBV19 to TRBJ2-7; 8 bases are shared with TRBD1. J gave up 6 bases and V 4 bases, and 11 bases lay outside the gene matches. CDR3 size: 15 residues. Germline CDR1 is LNHDA and CDR2 is SQIVND (reference sequence).

This clone showed up just once. The chain joins TRBV9 to TRBJ2-2; 8 positions agree with TRBD1. The CDR3 runs to 16 residues. Germline V lookup: CDR1 SGDLS, CDR2 YYNGEE. The V and J ends lost 1 base and 4 bases, in that order; junction bases with no gene match: 6. CDR3 coding DNA: TGTGCCAGCAGCGTACAGGGGGCGCGCGGCACCGGGGAGCTGTTTTTT. Protein product: CASSVQGARGTGELFF. Based on the CDR3 plus reference TRBV9 and TRBJ2-2, the full variable domain is DSGVTQTPKHLITATGQRVTLRCSPRSGDLSVYWYQQSLDQGLQFLIQYYNGEERAKGNILERFSAQQFPDLHSELNLSSLELGDSALYFCASSVQGARGTGELFFGEGSRLTVL.

This chain connects TRBV30 to TRBJ1-2; D gene unclear. This CDR3 has 13 residues. Looked up from germline, CDR1 is GTSNPN and CDR2 is SVGIG (reference sequence). V lost 3 bases to trimming and J lost 3 bases, with 11 bases between them. CDR3 in amino acids: CAWRFAEDYGYTF. The CDR3 nucleotides read TGTGCCTGGAGGTTCGCCGAGGACTATGGCTACACCTTC.

The J gene is TRBJ2-2, the V gene TRBV27; D uncertain. CDR3 length: 13 residues. Trimming pared 5 bases from V and 7 bases from J, leaving 11 bases between. From germline, CDR1 is MNHEY and CDR2 SMNVEV (reference sequence). CDR3 region: CASSPRQDGELFF. In DNA form, the CDR3 reads TGTGCCAGCAGTCCCAGGCAGGACGGGGAGCTGTTTTTT.

J is TRBJ2-3 and V is TRBV29-1; either TRBD1 or TRBD2 may fit D (6 bases each). The CDR3 totals 14 residues. Between the trimmed V and J ends, which lost 3 bases and 6 bases, there was a span of 16 bases. Per the germline V gene, CDR1 is SQVTM and CDR2 is ANQGSEA. This CDR3 is CSVDSGAVIDTQYF. Written as DNA, the CDR3 is TGCAGCGTTGACTCGGGGGCCGTTATTGATACGCAGTATTTT.

V and J are TRBV10-2 and TRBJ1-4; possibly TRBD1 for D (5 bases). V was clipped by 3 bases and J by 5 bases, with 16 bases between them. Germline assignment: CDR1 WSHSY and CDR2 SAAADI. This CDR3 is built from 16 residues. The CDR3 protein is CASSEDNPQANEKLFF. Here the CDR3 DNA reads TGCGCCAGCAGTGAAGATAACCCACAGGCGAATGAAAAACTGTTTTTT.

This chain joins TRBV7-3 and TRBJ2-1; 9 bases are a match to TRBD2. J lost 3 bases, V lost 4 bases, and 4 bases had no gene match. The CDR3 runs 15 residues. CDR1 is SGHTA, CDR2 FQGTGA, per germline. The CDR3 DNA sequence: TGTGCCAGCAGCTACCGGACTAGCGACTACAATGAGCAGTTCTTC. Translation: CASSYRTSDYNEQFF.

The rearrangement joins TRBV7-8 to TRBJ1-3, with no clear D. Trimming removed 1 base from V and 2 bases from J, with 6 bases in between. The CDR3 has 14 residues. Germline V lookup: CDR1 SGHVS, CDR2 FQNEAQ. The CDR3 sequence: CASSLVAAGNTIYF. CDR3 DNA: TGTGCCAGCAGCTTAGTAGCAGCTGGAAACACCATATATTTT.